This T cell receptor (beta chain) was observed in a study of T cells in Graves' hyperthyroidism and ophthalmopathy. About the study: Peripheral blood was acquired at first diagnosis, ahead of any therapy whatsoever.

CDR1 is KGHSH, CDR2 LQKENI, per germline. The length of the CDR3 is 13 residues. V lost 3 bases and J lost 8, with 11 bases in between. Broader study findings: Model output signaled ophthalmopathy a median around 5.9 months ahead of onset. Most expanded thyroid clonotypes above 0.001 also appeared in blood.

The source material, RNA transcripts, was used to amplify TCR beta CDR3 regions. HTBI primers were used for first-round RT-PCR of the TCR CDR3. TCRdb re-called the multiplex PCR reads through MiXCR, storing one row per CDR3 protein. The sample includes around 380,000 distinct CDR3 sequences, approximately 13% seen only once; the top ten take more than 20%. Concerning this clonotype: Antigen specificity is unknown.

The rearrangement joins TRBV18 to TRBJ2-1; no clear D gene. Sequenced: blood. The receptor comes from a young man with Graves' hyperthyroidism that later progressed to Graves' ophthalmopathy. The CDR3, as DNA: TGTGCCAGCTCACCGGCCTACTCGGATGAGCAGTTCTTC. Protein: CASSPAYSDEQFF.